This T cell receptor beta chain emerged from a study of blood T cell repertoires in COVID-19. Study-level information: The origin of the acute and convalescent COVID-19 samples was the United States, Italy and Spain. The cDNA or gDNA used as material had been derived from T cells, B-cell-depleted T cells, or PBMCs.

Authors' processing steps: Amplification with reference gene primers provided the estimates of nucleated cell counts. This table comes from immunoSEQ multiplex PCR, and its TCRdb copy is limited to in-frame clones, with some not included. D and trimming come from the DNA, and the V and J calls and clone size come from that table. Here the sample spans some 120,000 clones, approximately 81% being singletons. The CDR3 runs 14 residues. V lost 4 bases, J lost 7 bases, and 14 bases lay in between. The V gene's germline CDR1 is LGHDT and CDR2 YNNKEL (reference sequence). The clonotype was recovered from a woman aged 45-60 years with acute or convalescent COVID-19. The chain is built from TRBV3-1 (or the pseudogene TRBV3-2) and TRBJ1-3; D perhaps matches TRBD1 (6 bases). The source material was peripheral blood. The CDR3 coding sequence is TGTGCCAGCAGCCGAAGGGGGACATCGAACACCATATATTTT. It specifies CASSRRGTSNTIYF.